This T cell receptor beta chain was found in a study of early T cells in non-severe SARS-CoV-2 infection. TCRdb re-analysed the 5' RACE reads in MiXCR, keeping a single row per CDR3 protein. This sample has 25,000 to 30,000 distinct CDR3 sequences, with around 6% found just once. This clonotype was seen at least ten times. Its cognate antigen is unknown. Points from the study as a whole: Lookups in VDJdb leaned toward anti-spike CD8 responses and missed private and CD4 specificities.

V dropped 10 bases and J dropped 3; count of bases not matched to a gene: 8. The CDR3 runs to 13 residues. Germline CDR1 is MNHNS and CDR2 is SASEGT. This TCR derives from an adult who was a healthcare worker with PCR-confirmed SARS-CoV-2 infection or an uninfected control (not recorded which). The chain employs TRBV6-1 and TRBJ1-2; 7 bases are shared with TRBD1. The input for sequencing was whole blood, taken at baseline. The CDR3 is CATTRGQYYGYTF. CDR3 bases: TGTGCCACAACTCGGGGACAGTACTATGGCTACACCTTC.